The sequence of this TCR beta chain was determined in a study of human T cells and chemical hapten exposure. Study background: The study sensitized with 2% DPC on a roughly 2 cm by roughly 2 cm patch of upper inner arm skin. All through the approximately 26-week study, the scalp of each patient received diphenylcyclopropenone doses weekly. General study results and limits: Significantly greater numbers of large CDR3 similarity clusters came from expanded TCRs than from controls.

This clonotype has at least ten counts. Antigen specificity is unknown. TCRdb itself ran the RACE reads through MiXCR, one entry per CDR3 protein. The repertoire holds 300,000 to 450,000 distinct CDR3 sequences, with about 5% as singletons. The time point is: pre-sensitization, week 0. Treatment denoted: therapeutic diphenylcyclopropenone sensitization with weekly scalp DPC. Those who donated were patients with alopecia, 18 to 70 years of age, and suitable for DPC. The CDR3 contains 15 residues. The germline V and J ends were trimmed by 4 bases and 3 bases, with 16 bases remaining between them. Germline CDR1 MNHEY, CDR2 SVGAGI.

The sequences come from whole blood, collected in connection with sensitization to the hapten diphenylcyclopropenone (DPC). The gene calls are TRBV6-5 and TRBJ2-7; the D call may be TRBD1 or TRBD2 (5 bases each). The TCR was taken from a woman aged 18-29 years with alopecia areata. Some clones in this sample may be carry-over from other donors' samples. CDR3: CASSSTQLGDYEQYF. The DNA of the CDR3 is TGTGCCAGCAGTTCCACCCAGCTGGGGGACTACGAGCAGTACTTC.